The clone carrying this T cell receptor beta chain has a count of ten or more. Its antigen is unknown. Someone took the PBMCs out of approximately 10 ml of fresh peripheral blood. From RNA, the CDR3 regions of TCR beta chains were amplified and sequenced. RT-PCR was first run with HTBI primers, then multiplex PCR in a second round. TCRdb ran MiXCR on the multiplex PCR reads and lists one entry per CDR3 protein. The sample has 170,000 or so distinct CDR3 sequences; 35% to 45% are singletons. CDR3 length equals 18 residues. Germline CDR1 is SGHRS and CDR2 is YFSETQ. V shed 5 bases and J 0 bases; nucleotides not matched to a gene: 13. The data stem from a study of Graves' ophthalmopathy and Graves' hyperthyroidism. Study-wide results and limits: Blood repertoires reportedly contained most expanded thyroid clonotypes above 0.001 frequency.

Sequences were obtained from peripheral blood. The receptor was isolated from a man aged 25 to 45 with Graves' ophthalmopathy. The chain employs TRBV5-1 and TRBJ1-3; 8 bases are a match to TRBD1. In nucleotides, the CDR3 is TGCGCCAGCAGAGGCCGACAGGGGAATACGAGCTCTGGAAACACCATATATTTT. Its translation is CASRGRQGNTSSGNTIYF.